This entry describes one T cell receptor (beta chain). Authors' methods: Using reference gene primer amplification, nucleated cell counts were estimated. TCRdb keeps only in-frame clones here, not all; method: immunoSEQ multiplex PCR. V, J and clone size were drawn from that table, and D and trimming were deduced from the DNA. The sample lists nearly 200,000 clones; around nine tenths were seen once. After removal of 0 bases from V and 3 bases from J, the junction contained 7 bases not matched to a gene. This CDR3 is 16 amino acids long. Germline V gene sequence: CDR1 MNHEY, CDR2 SVGEGT. The data stem from a study of blood T cell repertoires in COVID-19. Overall study context: Samples of COVID-19 (acute and convalescent) were obtained from the United States, Italy and Spain. PBMCs, B-cell-depleted T cells, or T cells were the source of the cDNA or gDNA that made up the material.

The specimen was peripheral blood. This TCR came from a woman aged 35 to 49 who had recovered from COVID-19. This chain joins TRBV6-2 or TRBV6-3 and TRBJ2-7, with 8 bases lining up with TRBD1. This chain's CDR3 is CASSYSERTGFYEQYF. Written as DNA, the CDR3 is TGTGCCAGCAGTTACTCCGAGCGGACAGGGTTCTACGAGCAGTACTTC.